This TCR beta chain comes out of a study of cytomegalovirus exposure and HLA in healthy donors (TCRdb year 2017). Describing the broader study: In an earlier analysis of roughly 500 of the donors, 276 Gb of sequence data and approximately 100 million unique TCR beta sequences from about 179 million T cells were reported. An earlier analysis of 450 to 750 of the donors used high-throughput TCR beta sequencing to judge whether each TCR beta V gene segment behaved as functional or pseudogenic. Typing coverage differed by locus: A, B, C, DRB1 and DQB1 were typed in about 620-640 donors, DQA1 in about 510, DPA1 in around 610, and DPB1 in just under 480. Of the roughly 390 genotyped donors, over 70% fell in the genetic ancestry cluster associated with self-reported Caucasian donors. A later analysis re-analyzed previously published TCR beta repertoires from 600 to 850 donors and added high-resolution HLA genotyping to study TCR occurrence patterns. Besides the first cohort of around 670 subjects, a separate validation cohort made up of about 120 different subjects was used. Donor age, sex, ethnicity and CMV serostatus were compiled alongside the repertoire data. All discovery cohort repertoires had been generated on a single sequencing platform. The study aimed to test whether cataloging public T cell receptors could reveal signatures of past pathogen exposure. To predict cytomegalovirus infection status, the study brought together high-throughput TCR immunosequencing, statistical association of individual TCRs with disease status, and machine learning. About 280 gigabases of sequencing data and 80 million or so unique TCR sequences were included in an early release covering several hundred HLA-typed donors. Rather than using new phenotypic data, the later analysis identified candidate immune exposures from TCR beta sequences and from how often those sequences occurred across donors. Across around 400 genotyped donors of the cohort, an average of roughly 230,000 unique TCR beta nucleotide sequences per donor were sequenced, and 15% to 20% of those sequences were non-productive. Using immunosequencing, the study profiled T cell repertoires from about 650 subjects and related those repertoires to cytomegalovirus serostatus. Class I and class II HLA loci were covered by the typing at four-digit resolution. In a later genetic analysis, genome-wide SNP genotypes for about 55% of the 666 donors were used, and that subset was treated as a discovery cohort. Roughly five DR-DQ haplotypes were handled as single units for association and clustering because linkage in the cohort was strong.

Library creation used the immunoSEQ multiplex PCR assay. For the multiplex PCR, a mixture combining 60 forward primers for TCR Vbeta segments and 13 reverse primers for TCR Jbeta segments was used. A multiplex PCR assay on genomic DNA amplified the CDR3 region of rearranged TCR beta genes. Amplified TCR beta libraries were sequenced as 87-base-pair reads on the Illumina HiSeq System. Per the original workflow: A later analysis tallied tens of millions of unique TCR beta chains across the 600 to 700 repertoires, and approximately 12 million of those chains were shared by two or more donors. A nearest-neighbor algorithm error-corrected the raw reads and collapsed the reads into unique sequences, merging closely related sequences to remove PCR and sequencing errors. Alignment of CDR3 sequences to IMGT reference sequences was used to assign V, D and J gene segments. For a sequence to be retained, a match of at least six nucleotides was required to both a V gene segment and a J gene segment. A rearrangement counted as productive if the CDR3 had no stop codons and remained in frame with V and J, and every other rearrangement counted as non-productive. CDR3 was defined by IMGT convention, running from the second conserved V-encoded cysteine to the conserved J-encoded phenylalanine. The earlier analysis of roughly 590 of the donors excluded any sequence lacking an unambiguous match to a single V gene segment. An earlier analysis of 587 of the donors called V segments functional above 56.7% productive rearrangements and segregating when the between-donor standard deviation exceeded 5%. A statistical classification framework was developed to diagnose cytomegalovirus status using the catalog of TCR beta chain sequences. V and J gene assignment, in a later analysis, came from comparing TCR nucleotide sequences with IMGT/GENE-DB human TR gene sequences. A later analysis assigned CDR3 sequences and most-parsimonious VDJ recombination scenarios with the TCRdist pipeline. In a later analysis, each TCR beta chain was defined by its CDR3 amino acid sequence together with its V-gene family, and reads without a unique V-gene family were excluded. As a way to deal with suspected cross-contamination and a sequencing artifact, a later analysis dropped approximately 570 nucleotide sequences that were highly shared and had low generation probability. A later analysis calculated a clonal expansion index for each public chain from normalized within-repertoire ranks of inferred template counts. In a later analysis, generation probabilities were computed using a VDJ recombination model fitted to out-of-frame rearrangements, and the results were checked against IGoR. A later analysis scored TCR-TCR, TCR-HLA and TCR-CMV co-occurrence with hypergeometric tests, applying a repertoire-size bias correction to TCR pairs. In a later analysis, false discovery rates were estimated by permuting HLA or CMV assignments 20 times. In a later analysis, co-occurring TCRs were grouped with DBSCAN, and TCRdist sequence similarity was added when clustering was performed within HLA-allele-positive subsets. Co-occurrence clustering excluded repertoires with fewer than 30,000 or more than 120,000 public chains, plus five with anomalous nucleotide sharing. TCRdb stores this immuneACCESS table with in-frame sequences only. Part of the clones is absent; in the studies checked, under half of the shortfall reflects unresolved V genes, and no reason is known for the rest. V and J calls plus clone size are reproduced from that table; the DNA served to infer D and trimming. For this sample the table gives 150,000 or so clones, of which roughly 78% were detected only once. The top ten clones comprise around 7% of the sample.

Summary of the overall study and its limitations: A later genetic analysis reported fewer N-insertions in productive TCRs among donors in an Asian-associated ancestry cluster than the roughly 700-donor mean. Roughly uniform sequencing depth across donors was assumed in presence/absence analyses, although this assumption may not hold. HLA typing was unavailable for some donors at each locus, so association tests used only the typed subset. According to a later analysis, parvovirus B19, influenza, CMV and Epstein-Barr virus appeared linked to several top co-occurrence clusters. Most TCR sequences were seen in very few donors, while some public TCRs were found in many individuals. A further reported finding was that TCR beta sequences accurately predicted the HLA-A and HLA-B alleles for most subjects in the first cohort. Broadly in line with IMGT annotations, most TCR beta V segments showed up in productive rearrangements about 87% or about 30% of the time in an earlier analysis of several hundred of the donors. Compared with equally common non-associated chains, HLA-associated TCR beta chains in a later analysis were more clonally expanded and had lower generation probabilities. Strong co-occurrence of HLA alleles, especially DR and DQ, made assigning TCR associations to individual alleles difficult. According to the authors, the approach could potentially be generalized to other disease states and immunological phenotypes. Linkage disequilibrium might explain the correlated functional status among segregating V segments, but an unknown experimental factor could not be excluded. A cluster of highly shared sequence variants was judged likely to represent a technical artifact of the sequencing pipeline. In both the original and validation cohorts, the classifier was reported to diagnose cytomegalovirus status with high specificity and sensitivity. Some IMGT-functional V segments, including TRBV6-2 and TRBV6-3, could not be distinguished by the 87-base-pair reads and were therefore excluded. The cohort was sequenced for TCR beta chains only, and without alpha or paired-chain data the features that could be detected were limited. CMV serostatus was the only immune exposure information available for the cohort. According to a later analysis, most CMV-associated TCR beta chains appeared to be HLA-restricted, and the HLA associations seemed to be driven largely by CMV exposure. At a false discovery rate of 0.05, a later analysis linked under 20,000 TCR beta sequences to specific HLA alleles. The study listed approximately 150 TCR beta chains as associated with cytomegalovirus. In a later analysis, the rate of TCR association differed among HLA loci, with DRB1 alleles having the most associated TCRs and HLA-C alleles having the fewest. A few of the identified cytomegalovirus-associated TCR beta chains were confirmed in vitro to be specific for cytomegalovirus antigens. V-gene and J-gene trimming of TCR beta chains was associated with a missense DCLRE1C variant in a later genetic analysis, and the association was replicated in an independent cohort. Because counts were too low, 15 to 20 rarely observed V segments, including chromosome 9 orphons, were excluded from the earlier analysis of 587 of the donors.

As for this clone: Its specific antigen is unknown. No per-base quality is available; no much larger clone lies one base away.

Via the germline V gene, CDR1 is KGHSY and CDR2 FQNENV. Trimmed from V: 0 bases; trimmed from J: 5 bases; junction bases lacking a gene match: 8. Including the terminal cysteine and phenylalanine, the CDR3 comprises 16 residues. Only CDR3 DNA remains: 48 bases, in frame from the first base. The cohort was made up of 666 healthy bone marrow donors. At the time of sampling, every cohort member was nominally healthy, though immune exposures that went unrecorded were likely present. The donor was CMV seropositive and belonged to the group of about 290 seropositive cohort members. Each donor provided a peripheral blood sample, and peripheral blood mononuclear cells were used for TCR beta sequencing. The Qiagen DNeasy Blood Extraction Kit was used to extract genomic DNA from the blood cell samples.

This chain is built from TRBV16 and TRBJ1-2; TRBD1 aligns with 8 central bases. Material for sequencing was PBMCs. This clonotype was obtained from a man aged 35 to 55 in good health and CMV-seropositive. The DNA is TGTGCCAGCAGCCAATCGAGGGCAGGGGGCGCGTATGGCTACACCTTC. Its protein product is CASSQSRAGGAYGYTF.